These T cell receptor beta chains were read from a single sample in a study of immune evolution from preneoplasia to lung adenocarcinoma. Sequencing used immunoSEQ multiplex PCR; TCRdb keeps in-frame clones, though not all of them. The sample shows more than 15,000 clones, roughly 90% of them seen only once. Sequencing was performed on FFPE invasive lung adenocarcinoma tissue. The receptors originated from a person between 65 and 80 years old with invasive lung adenocarcinoma. The CDR3 runs from the conserved cysteine through the conserved F or W. Each record gives: D gene, clone size, V gene, J gene, CDR3 protein, CDR3 DNA. D genes are given only for firm matches. Expanded clones get a size class; other rows say once, few or many, or leave the size out.

D: -
size: -
V: TRBV28
J: TRBJ1-4
CDR3: CASGSLGNEKLFF
DNA: TGTGCCAGCGGGTCCCTGGGAAATGAAAAACTGTTTTTT

D: -
size: -
V: TRBV28
J: TRBJ2-3
CDR3: CASRGDTQYF
DNA: TGTGCCAGCAGGGGAGATACGCAGTATTTT

D: TRBD1
size: -
V: TRBV15
J: TRBJ2-1
CDR3: CATSRVGGTGANEQFF
DNA: TGTGCCACCAGCAGAGTCGGCGGGACAGGGGCCAATGAGCAGTTCTTC

D: -
size: -
V: TRBV18
J: TRBJ1-1
CDR3: CASSPLRASNTEAFF
DNA: TGTGCCAGCTCACCACTGCGGGCCTCGAACACTGAAGCTTTCTTT

D: -
size: -
V: TRBV2
J: TRBJ1-5
CDR3: CASRRGGRSNQPQHF
DNA: TGTGCTAGCAGGAGAGGAGGGAGGAGCAATCAGCCCCAGCATTTT

D: TRBD1
size: few
V: TRBV7-9
J: TRBJ2-7
CDR3: CASSLAAQGTEQYF
DNA: TGTGCCAGCAGCTTAGCCGCACAGGGGACCGAGCAGTACTTC

D: TRBD2
size: -
V: TRBV5-6
J: TRBJ2-7
CDR3: CASSWLSSGRVDEQYF
DNA: TGTGCCAGCAGCTGGCTGAGCAGCGGGAGAGTCGACGAGCAGTACTTC

D: -
size: -
V: TRBV7-9
J: TRBJ2-5
CDR3: CASSSRDQETQYF
DNA: TGTGCCAGCAGCTCAAGGGACCAAGAGACCCAGTACTTC

D: -
size: -
V: TRBV27
J: TRBJ1-1
CDR3: CASSRGLNTEAFF
DNA: TGTGCCAGCAGTCGTGGATTGAACACTGAAGCTTTCTTT

D: -
size: -
V: TRBV6-6
J: TRBJ1-5
CDR3: CASSPQVHSNQPQHF
DNA: TGTGCCAGCAGCCCGCAGGTACATAGCAATCAGCCCCAGCATTTT

D: TRBD2
size: -
V: TRBV19
J: TRBJ2-1
CDR3: CASSMPGLASEQFF
DNA: TGTGCCAGTAGTATGCCCGGACTAGCGTCTGAGCAGTTCTTC

D: -
size: few
V: TRBV11-2
J: TRBJ2-3
CDR3: CASSLVRLAGSRMGDTQYF
DNA: TGTGCCAGCAGCTTAGTGAGGTTGGCGGGGAGTCGGATGGGAGATACGCAGTATTTT

D: -
size: -
V: TRBV5-1
J: TRBJ2-1
CDR3: CASSMGRGASYNEQFF
DNA: TGCGCCAGCAGCATGGGCAGGGGGGCCTCCTACAATGAGCAGTTCTTC

D: -
size: -
V: TRBV6-5
J: TRBJ2-7
CDR3: CATHGTPSSYEQYF
DNA: TGTGCCACTCACGGGACACCGAGCTCCTACGAGCAGTACTTC

D: -
size: -
V: TRBV9
J: TRBJ1-1
CDR3: CASSVSWAANTEAFF
DNA: TGTGCCAGCAGCGTATCCTGGGCAGCGAACACTGAAGCTTTCTTT

D: -
size: once
V: TRBV5-1
J: TRBJ2-3
CDR3: CASSLPAKSTDTQYF
DNA: TGCGCCAGCAGCTTGCCAGCAAAGAGCACAGATACGCAGTATTTT

D: TRBD1
size: -
V: TRBV5-1
J: TRBJ2-2
CDR3: CASESAGTGTGELFF
DNA: TGCGCCAGCGAATCCGCGGGGACAGGGACCGGGGAGCTGTTTTTT

D: -
size: once
V: TRBV20-1
J: TRBJ1-2
CDR3: CSARNYGYTF
DNA: TGCAGTGCTCGCAACTATGGCTACACCTTC

D: -
size: -
V: TRBV27
J: TRBJ2-5
CDR3: CASSSVTGWGQETQYF
DNA: TGTGCCAGCAGTTCCGTTACAGGCTGGGGCCAAGAGACCCAGTACTTC

D: -
size: -
V: TRBV10-3
J: TRBJ2-3
CDR3: CAIGGRADTDTQYF
DNA: TGTGCCATCGGGGGTAGAGCCGACACAGATACGCAGTATTTT

D: -
size: once
V: TRBV30
J: TRBJ1-5
CDR3: CAWKDGQTLPNQPQHF
DNA: TGTGCCTGGAAAGACGGACAGACGCTACCTAATCAGCCCCAGCATTTT

D: TRBD1
size: -
V: TRBV5-5
J: TRBJ2-2
CDR3: CASSPWDRGIGELFF
DNA: TGTGCCAGCAGCCCCTGGGACAGGGGGATCGGGGAGCTGTTTTTT